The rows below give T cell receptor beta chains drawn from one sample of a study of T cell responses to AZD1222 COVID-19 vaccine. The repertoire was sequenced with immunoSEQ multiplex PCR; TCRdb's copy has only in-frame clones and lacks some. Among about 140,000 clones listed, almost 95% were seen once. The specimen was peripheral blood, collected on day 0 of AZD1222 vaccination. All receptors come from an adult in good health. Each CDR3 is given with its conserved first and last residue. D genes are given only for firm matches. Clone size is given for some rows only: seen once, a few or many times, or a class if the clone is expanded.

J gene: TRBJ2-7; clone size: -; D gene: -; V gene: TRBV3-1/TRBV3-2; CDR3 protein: CASSLRLQGLEQYF; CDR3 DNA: TGTGCCAGCAGCCTCCGACTCCAGGGACTCGAGCAGTACTTC
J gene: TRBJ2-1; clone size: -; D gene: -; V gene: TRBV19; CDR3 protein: CASSPTRGRNEQFF; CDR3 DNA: TGTGCCAGTAGCCCTACGCGGGGTCGGAATGAGCAGTTCTTC
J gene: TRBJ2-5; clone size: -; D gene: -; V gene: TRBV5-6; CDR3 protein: CASSFNYYRKETQYF; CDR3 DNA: TGTGCCAGCAGCTTTAACTACTATAGAAAAGAGACCCAGTACTTC
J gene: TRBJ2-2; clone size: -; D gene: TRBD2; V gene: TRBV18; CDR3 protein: CASSPLAGEAGELFF; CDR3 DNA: TGTGCCAGCTCCCCCCTCGCGGGGGAGGCCGGGGAGCTGTTTTTT
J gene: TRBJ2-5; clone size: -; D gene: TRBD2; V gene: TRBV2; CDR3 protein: CASSAGTIQETQYF; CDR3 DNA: TGTGCCAGCAGCGCCGGGACTATCCAAGAGACCCAGTACTTC
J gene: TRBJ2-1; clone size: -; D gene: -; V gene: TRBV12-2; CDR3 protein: CASRPDRASSYNEQFF; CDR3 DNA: TGTGCAAGTCGCCCAGACAGGGCCAGCTCCTACAATGAGCAGTTCTTC
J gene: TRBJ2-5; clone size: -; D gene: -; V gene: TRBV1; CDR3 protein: CTSSQDRRAKETQYF; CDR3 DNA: TGCACCAGCAGCCAAGATAGGCGGGCAAAAGAGACCCAGTACTTC
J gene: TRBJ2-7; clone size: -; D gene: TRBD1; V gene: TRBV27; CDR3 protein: CASRTLGQAIYEQYF; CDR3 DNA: TGTGCCAGCAGAACCCTTGGACAGGCAATATACGAGCAGTACTTC
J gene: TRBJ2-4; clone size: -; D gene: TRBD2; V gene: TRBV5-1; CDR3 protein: CASSPGRLARLKNIQYF; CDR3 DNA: TGCGCCAGCAGCCCCGGGAGGCTAGCGCGACTGAAAAACATTCAGTACTTC
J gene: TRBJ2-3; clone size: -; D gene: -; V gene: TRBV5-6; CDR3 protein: CASSLRGATDTQYF; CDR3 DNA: TGTGCCAGCAGCTTGAGGGGGGCCACAGATACGCAGTATTTT
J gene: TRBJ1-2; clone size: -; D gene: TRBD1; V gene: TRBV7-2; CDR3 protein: CASSLDRANGYTF; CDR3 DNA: TGTGCCAGCAGCCTGGACAGGGCCAATGGCTACACCTTC
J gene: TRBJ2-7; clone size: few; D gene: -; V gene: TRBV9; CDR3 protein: CASSGSGGYEQYF; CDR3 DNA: TGTGCCAGCAGCGGATCCGGGGGCTACGAGCAGTACTTC
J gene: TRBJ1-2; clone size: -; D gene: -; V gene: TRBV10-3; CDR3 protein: CATQGFDYGYTF; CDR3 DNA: TGTGCCACCCAGGGTTTTGACTATGGCTACACCTTC
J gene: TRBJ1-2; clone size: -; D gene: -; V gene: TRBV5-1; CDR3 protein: CASSLERTDHPGYTF; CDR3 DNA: TGCGCCAGCAGCTTGGAGCGGACAGATCATCCTGGCTACACCTTC
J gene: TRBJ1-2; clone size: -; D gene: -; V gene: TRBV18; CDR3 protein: CASSPIRTNYGYTF; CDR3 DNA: TGTGCCAGCTCACCAATCAGGACGAACTATGGCTACACCTTC
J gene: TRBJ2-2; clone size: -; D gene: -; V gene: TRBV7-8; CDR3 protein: CASSLNLFGELFF; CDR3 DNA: TGTGCCAGCAGCTTAAATTTGTTCGGGGAGCTGTTTTTT
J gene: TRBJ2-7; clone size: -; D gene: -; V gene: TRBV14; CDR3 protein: CASSPTNYEQYF; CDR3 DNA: TGTGCCAGCAGCCCAACAAACTACGAGCAGTACTTC
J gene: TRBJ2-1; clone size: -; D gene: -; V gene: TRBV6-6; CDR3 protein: CASSTEDARYNEQFF; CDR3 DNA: TGTGCCAGCAGTACAGAGGACGCAAGATACAATGAGCAGTTCTTC
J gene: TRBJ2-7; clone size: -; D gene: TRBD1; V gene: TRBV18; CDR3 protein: CASSPARTGVVYEQYF; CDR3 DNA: TGTGCCAGCTCACCTGCTAGGACAGGGGTTGTTTACGAGCAGTACTTC
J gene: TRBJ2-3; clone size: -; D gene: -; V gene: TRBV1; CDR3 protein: CTSSPLRGARLCNPDTQYF; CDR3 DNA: TGCACCAGCAGTCCCCTCCGGGGGGCGCGGTTATGTAATCCAGATACGCAGTATTTT
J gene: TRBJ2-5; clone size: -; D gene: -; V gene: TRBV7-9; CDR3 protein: CASSLRLLFAKSGTQYF; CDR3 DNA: TGTGCCAGCAGCTTACGTCTTCTCTTCGCGAAATCGGGGACCCAGTACTTC
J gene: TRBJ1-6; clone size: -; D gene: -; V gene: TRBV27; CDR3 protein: CASSPGMRNSPLHF; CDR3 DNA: TGTGCCAGCAGTCCAGGGATGCGGAATTCACCCCTCCACTTT
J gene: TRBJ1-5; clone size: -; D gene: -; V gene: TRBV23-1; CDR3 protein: CASSQWRTQPQHF; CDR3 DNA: TGCGCCAGCAGTCAATGGAGAACCCAGCCCCAGCATTTT
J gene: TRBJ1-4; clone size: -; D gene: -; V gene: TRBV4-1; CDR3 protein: CASSQQQRNEKLFF; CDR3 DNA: TGCGCCAGCAGCCAACAGCAACGTAATGAAAAACTGTTTTTT
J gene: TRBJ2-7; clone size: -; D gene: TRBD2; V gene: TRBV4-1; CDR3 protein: CASSPGMEAGTSGRIYEQYF; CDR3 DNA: TGCGCCAGCAGTCCCGGCATGGAGGCCGGGACTAGCGGGAGGATCTACGAGCAGTACTTC
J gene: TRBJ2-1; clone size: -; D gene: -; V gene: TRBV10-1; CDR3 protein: CASRDGAYNEQFF; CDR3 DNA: TGCGCCAGCAGAGACGGGGCCTACAATGAGCAGTTCTTC
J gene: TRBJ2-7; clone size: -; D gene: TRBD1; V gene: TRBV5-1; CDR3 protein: CASSSTGNYEQYF; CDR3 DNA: TGCGCCAGCAGCTCGACAGGGAACTACGAGCAGTACTTC
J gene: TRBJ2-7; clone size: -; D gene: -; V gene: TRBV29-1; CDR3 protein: CSVETQGRYEQYF; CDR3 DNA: TGCAGCGTCGAGACACAGGGTAGGTACGAGCAGTACTTC
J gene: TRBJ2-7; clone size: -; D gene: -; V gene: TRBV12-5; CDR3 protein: CASGLYRDSYEQYF; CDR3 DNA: TGTGCTAGTGGTCTATACAGGGACTCCTACGAGCAGTACTTC
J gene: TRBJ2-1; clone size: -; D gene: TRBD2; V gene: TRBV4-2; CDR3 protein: CASSQDGIAGGLNEQFF; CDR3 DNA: TGTGCCAGCAGCCAAGATGGTATAGCGGGAGGACTCAATGAGCAGTTCTTC
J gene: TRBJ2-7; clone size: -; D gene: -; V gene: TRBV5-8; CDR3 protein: CASSLHTGTQGEQYF; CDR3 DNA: TGTGCCAGCAGCTTACACACCGGGACACAGGGCGAGCAGTACTTC
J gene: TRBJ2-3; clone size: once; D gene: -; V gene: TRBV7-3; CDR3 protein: CASAPAGHTDTQYF; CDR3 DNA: TGTGCCAGCGCCCCTGCGGGACACACAGATACGCAGTATTTT
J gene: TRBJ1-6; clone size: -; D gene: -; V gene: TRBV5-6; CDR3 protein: CASSLRTVDNSPLHF; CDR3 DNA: TGTGCCAGCAGCTTGCGGACAGTAGATAATTCACCCCTCCACTTT
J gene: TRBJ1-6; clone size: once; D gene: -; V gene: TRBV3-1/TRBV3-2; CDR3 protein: CASSPNTGSTGSPLHF; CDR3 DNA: TGTGCCAGCAGCCCCAACACAGGGTCGACGGGTTCACCCCTCCACTTT
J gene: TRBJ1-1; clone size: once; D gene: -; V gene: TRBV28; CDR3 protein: CASSRTDFNTEAFF; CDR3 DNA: TGTGCCAGCAGTAGGACAGACTTTAACACTGAAGCTTTCTTT
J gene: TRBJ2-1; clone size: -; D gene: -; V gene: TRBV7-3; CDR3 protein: CASSLTPGQGSFLHNEQFF; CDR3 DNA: TGTGCCAGCAGCTTAACGCCGGGGCAGGGCAGTTTCCTCCACAATGAGCAGTTCTTC
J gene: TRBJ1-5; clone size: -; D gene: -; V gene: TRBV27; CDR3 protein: CASSKNGRQPQHF; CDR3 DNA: TGTGCCAGCAGTAAAAACGGTCGGCAGCCCCAGCATTTT
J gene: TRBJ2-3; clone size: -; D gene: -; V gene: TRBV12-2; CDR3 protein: CASRFSGEDTQYF; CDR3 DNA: TGTGCAAGTCGCTTTTCGGGGGAAGATACGCAGTATTTT
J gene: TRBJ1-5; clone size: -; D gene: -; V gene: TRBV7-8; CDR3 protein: CASSPGRINQPQHF; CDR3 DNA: TGTGCCAGCAGCCCGGGACGGATCAATCAGCCCCAGCATTTT
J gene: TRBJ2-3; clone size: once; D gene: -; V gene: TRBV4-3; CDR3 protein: CASSQASGARTDTQYF; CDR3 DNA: TGCGCCAGCAGCCAAGCCTCGGGAGCGCGCACAGATACGCAGTATTTT
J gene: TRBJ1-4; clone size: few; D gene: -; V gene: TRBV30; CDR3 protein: CAGLRGRVEKLFF; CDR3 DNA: TGTGCCGGCTTACGGGGCCGGGTTGAAAAACTGTTTTTT
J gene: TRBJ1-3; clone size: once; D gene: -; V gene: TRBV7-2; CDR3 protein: CASSFNSGNTIYF; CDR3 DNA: TGTGCCAGCAGCTTCAACTCTGGAAACACCATATATTTT
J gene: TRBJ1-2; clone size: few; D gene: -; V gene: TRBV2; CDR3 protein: CASSVSDGGNYGYTF; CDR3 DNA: TGTGCCAGCAGTGTCTCGGATGGGGGGAACTATGGCTACACCTTC
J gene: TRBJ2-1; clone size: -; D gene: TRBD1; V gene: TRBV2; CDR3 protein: CASSRQGGDNEQFF; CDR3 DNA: TGTGCCAGCAGTCGACAGGGGGGGGACAATGAGCAGTTCTTC
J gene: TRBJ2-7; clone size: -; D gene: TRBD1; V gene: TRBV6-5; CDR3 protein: CASKSSGTGQHEQYF; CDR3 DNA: TGTGCCAGTAAAAGCTCCGGGACAGGGCAACACGAGCAGTACTTC
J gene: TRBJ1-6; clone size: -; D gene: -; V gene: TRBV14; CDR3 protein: CASSQVGGGSNSPLHF; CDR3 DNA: TGTGCCAGCAGCCAAGTTGGGGGGGGATCTAATTCACCCCTCCACTTT
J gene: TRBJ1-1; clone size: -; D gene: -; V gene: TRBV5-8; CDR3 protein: CASSLSTVRNTEAFF; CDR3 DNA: TGTGCCAGCAGCTTGAGTACGGTCAGGAACACTGAAGCTTTCTTT
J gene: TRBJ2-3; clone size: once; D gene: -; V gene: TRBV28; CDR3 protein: CASNPSVGTQYF; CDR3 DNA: TGTGCCAGCAACCCCTCTGTAGGTACGCAGTATTTT
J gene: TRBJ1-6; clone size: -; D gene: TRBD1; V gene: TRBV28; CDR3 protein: CASSRDSANSPLHF; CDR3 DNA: TGTGCCAGCAGCCGGGACAGCGCAAATTCACCCCTCCACTTT
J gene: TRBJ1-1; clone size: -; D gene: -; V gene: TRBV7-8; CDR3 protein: CASSLVIGDTEAFF; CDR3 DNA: TGTGCCAGCAGCTTAGTTATAGGTGACACTGAAGCTTTCTTT
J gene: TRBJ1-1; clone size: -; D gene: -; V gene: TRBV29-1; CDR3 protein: CSVNRDIF; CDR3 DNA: TGCAGCGTAAACCGGGACATCTTT
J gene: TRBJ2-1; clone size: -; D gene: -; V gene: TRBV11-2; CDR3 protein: CASSPSSSSYNEQFF; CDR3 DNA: TGTGCCAGCAGCCCCTCCTCGAGCTCCTACAATGAGCAGTTCTTC
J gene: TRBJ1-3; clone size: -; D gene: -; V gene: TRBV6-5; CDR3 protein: CASTSWGGSGNTIYF; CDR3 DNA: TGTGCCAGCACCTCATGGGGGGGATCAGGAAACACCATATATTTT
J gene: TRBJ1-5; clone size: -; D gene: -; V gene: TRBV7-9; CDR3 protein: CASSLAGGSNQPQHF; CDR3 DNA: TGTGCCAGCAGCTTAGCTGGGGGTTCCAATCAGCCCCAGCATTTT
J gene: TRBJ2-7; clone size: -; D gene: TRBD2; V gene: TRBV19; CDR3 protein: CASSTTSGRAYEQYF; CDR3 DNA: TGTGCCAGTAGTACGACTAGCGGGAGGGCCTATGAGCAGTACTTC